The 3 T cell receptor beta chains below were found in one sample sequenced in a study of CD8+ T cells in alopecia areata (dated by TCRdb to between 2018 and 2020). Library prep was done by the immunoSEQ multiplex PCR assay. To provide template for TCR sequencing, every sample had RNA extracted and reverse transcribed into cDNA. What TCRdb holds here is the immuneACCESS table cut down to in-frame rearrangements. Part of the clones is not present; checked against another copy, under half of the missing clones reflect an unresolved V gene, and the others are unexplained. The sample records around 300,000 clones, about three fifths of which are singletons. About 0.89% of the sample comes from the top ten. What this sample's treatment or condition label stands for: oral pan-JAK inhibitor, 5-10 mg twice daily. Here the sequenced sample was CD4+ T cells sorted from blood, taken at roughly week 52, from a patient treated with tofacitinib. The source is a human donor with alopecia areata.

The V call is TRBV29-1, the J call TRBJ2-5, with TRBD1 identical over 7 bases. CDR1 and CDR2 (germline): SQVTM, ANQGSEA. J was trimmed by 2 bases and V by 7 bases; bases with no gene match: 13. This CDR3 has 15 amino acids. CDR3 in DNA: TGCAGCGCTACGCCGACAGGGCTCAGTCAAGAGACCCAGTACTTC. Protein sequence: CSATPTGLSQETQYF.

In this sample, this clone turned up a few times. The chain couples TRBV10-3 to TRBJ1-1; D unclear. The CDR3 is 15 residues long. V was shortened by 1 base and J by 0 bases, with 9 bases between the two germline ends. CDR1 and CDR2 from the germline V gene are ENHRY and SYGVKD. The CDR3 DNA reads as TGTGCCATCAGTGAGTTAGAGGCCGTGAACACTGAAGCTTTCTTT. Its protein product is CAISELEAVNTEAFF.

This clone was found a few times. The chain uses TRBV11-3 and TRBJ2-7; 7 bases are a match to TRBD1. This CDR3 spans 15 amino acids. With V trimmed by 5 bases and J by 3 bases, 10 bases remained unmatched. From germline, CDR1 is SGHNT and CDR2 YENEEA. The CDR3 sequence: CASSRNSDRSYEQYF. The CDR3 nucleotides read TGTGCCAGCAGCCGGAACTCGGACAGGAGCTACGAGCAGTACTTC.